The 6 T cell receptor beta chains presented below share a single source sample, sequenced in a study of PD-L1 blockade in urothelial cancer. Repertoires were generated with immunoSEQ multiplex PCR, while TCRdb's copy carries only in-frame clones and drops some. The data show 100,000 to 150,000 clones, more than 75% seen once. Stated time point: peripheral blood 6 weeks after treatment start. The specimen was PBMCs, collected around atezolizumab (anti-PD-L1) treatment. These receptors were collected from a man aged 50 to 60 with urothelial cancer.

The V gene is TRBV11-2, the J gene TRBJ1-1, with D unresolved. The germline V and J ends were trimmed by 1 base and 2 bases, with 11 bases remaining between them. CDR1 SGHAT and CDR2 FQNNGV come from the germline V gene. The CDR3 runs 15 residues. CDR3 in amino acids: CASSLASRANTEAFF. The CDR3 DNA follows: TGTGCCAGCAGCTTAGCATCACGAGCCAACACTGAAGCTTTCTTT.

CDR3 nucleotide sequence: TGCGCCAGTCAGGCGACTAGCGGATCCAGCTCCTACAATGAGCAGTTCTTC. Its protein product is CASQATSGSSSYNEQFF. The J gene is TRBJ2-1, the V gene TRBV5-1, with 9 bases lining up with TRBD2. Germline-derived CDR1 and CDR2 are SGHRS and YFSETQ. V was clipped by 8 bases and J by 0 bases; unmatched bases: 12. The CDR3 has 17 amino acids.

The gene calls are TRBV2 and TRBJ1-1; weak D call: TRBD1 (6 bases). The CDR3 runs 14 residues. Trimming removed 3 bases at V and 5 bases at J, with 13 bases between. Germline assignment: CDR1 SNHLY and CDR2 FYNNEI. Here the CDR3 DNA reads TGTGCCAGCAGTGACCAGGGGTGGCTTACTGAAGCTTTCTTT. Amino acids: CASSDQGWLTEAFF.

The CDR3 bases are TGTGCCAGCAGCGTATCGGCTTCCGGAGTCGATACGCAGTATTTT. This codes for CASSVSASGVDTQYF. The rearrangement uses TRBV9 and TRBJ2-3, with D uncertain. Per the germline V gene, CDR1 is SGDLS and CDR2 is YYNGEE. The CDR3 runs 15 residues. V lost 1 base, J lost 6 bases, and 15 bases lay in between. The complete variable domain, with remaining parts taken from reference TRBV9 and TRBJ2-3, reads DSGVTQTPKHLITATGQRVTLRCSPRSGDLSVYWYQQSLDQGLQFLIQYYNGEERAKGNILERFSAQQFPDLHSELNLSSLELGDSALYFCASSVSASGVDTQYFGPGTRLTVL.

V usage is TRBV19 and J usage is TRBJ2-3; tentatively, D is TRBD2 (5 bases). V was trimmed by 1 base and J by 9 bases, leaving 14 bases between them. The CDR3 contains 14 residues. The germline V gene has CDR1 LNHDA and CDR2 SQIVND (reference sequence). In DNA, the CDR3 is TGTGCCAGTAGTATAGGTTCTAGCTTTGTCACGCAGTATTTT. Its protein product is CASSIGSSFVTQYF.

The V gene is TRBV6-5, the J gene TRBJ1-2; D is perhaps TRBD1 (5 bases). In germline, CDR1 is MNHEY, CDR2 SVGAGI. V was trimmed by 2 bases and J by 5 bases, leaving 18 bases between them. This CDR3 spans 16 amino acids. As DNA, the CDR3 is TGTGCCAGCAGTTACCAGGGCGCAGGGAAGTTTTATGGCTACACCTTC. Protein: CASSYQGAGKFYGYTF.